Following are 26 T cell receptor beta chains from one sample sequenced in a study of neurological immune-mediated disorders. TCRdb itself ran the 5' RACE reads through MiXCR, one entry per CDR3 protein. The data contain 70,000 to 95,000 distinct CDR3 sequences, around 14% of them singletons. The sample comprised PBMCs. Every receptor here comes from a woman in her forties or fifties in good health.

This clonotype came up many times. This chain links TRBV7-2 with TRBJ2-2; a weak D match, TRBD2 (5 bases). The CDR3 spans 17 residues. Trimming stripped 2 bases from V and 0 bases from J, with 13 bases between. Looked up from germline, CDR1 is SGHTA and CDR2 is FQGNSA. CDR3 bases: TGTGCCAGCAGCTTAAGGGCCCAACTAGCGAACACCGGGGAGCTGTTTTTT. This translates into CASSLRAQLANTGELFF. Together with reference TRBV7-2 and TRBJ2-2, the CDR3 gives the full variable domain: GAGVSQSPSNKVTEKGKDVELRCDPISGHTALYWYRQSLGQGLEFLIYFQGNSAPDKSGLPSDRFSAERTGGSVSTLTIQRTQQEDSAVYLCASSLRAQLANTGELFFGEGSRLTVL.

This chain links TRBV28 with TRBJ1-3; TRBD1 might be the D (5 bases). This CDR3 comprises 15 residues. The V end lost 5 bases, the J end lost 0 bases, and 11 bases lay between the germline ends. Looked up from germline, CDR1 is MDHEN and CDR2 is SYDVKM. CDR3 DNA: TGTGCCAGCAGTACCGGGACGGACTCTGGAAACACCATATATTTT. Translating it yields CASSTGTDSGNTIYF.

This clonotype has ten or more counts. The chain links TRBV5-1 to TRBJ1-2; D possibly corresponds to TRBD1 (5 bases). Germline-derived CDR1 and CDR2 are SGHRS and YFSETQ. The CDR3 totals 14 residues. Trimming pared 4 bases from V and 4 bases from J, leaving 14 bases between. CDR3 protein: CASSPQTEPYGYTF. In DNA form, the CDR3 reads TGCGCCAGCAGCCCTCAGACAGAGCCCTATGGCTACACCTTC. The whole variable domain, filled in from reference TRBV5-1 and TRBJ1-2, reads KAGVTQTPRYLIKTRGQQVTLSCSPISGHRSVSWYQQTPGQGLQFLFEYFSETQRNKGNFPGRFSGRQFSNSRSEMNVSTLELGDSALYLCASSPQTEPYGYTFGSGTRLTVV.

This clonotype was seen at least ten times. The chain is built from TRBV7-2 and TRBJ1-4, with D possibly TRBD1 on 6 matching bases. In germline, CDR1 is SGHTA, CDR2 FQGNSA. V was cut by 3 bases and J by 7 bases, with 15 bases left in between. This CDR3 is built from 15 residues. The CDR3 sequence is CASSFSGAVGEKLFF. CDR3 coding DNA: TGTGCCAGCAGCTTCTCGGGGGCGGTTGGTGAAAAACTGTTTTTT.

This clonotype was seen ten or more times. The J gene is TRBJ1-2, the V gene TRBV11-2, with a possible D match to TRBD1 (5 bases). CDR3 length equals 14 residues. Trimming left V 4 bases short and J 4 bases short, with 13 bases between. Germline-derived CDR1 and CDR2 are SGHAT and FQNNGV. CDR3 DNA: TGTGCCAGCAGCTACGCCCAGGGTGGCTATGGCTACACCTTC. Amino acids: CASSYAQGGYGYTF.

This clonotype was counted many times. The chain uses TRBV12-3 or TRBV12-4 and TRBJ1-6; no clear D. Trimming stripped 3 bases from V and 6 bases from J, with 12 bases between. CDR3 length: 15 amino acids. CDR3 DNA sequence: TGTGCCAGCAGTTTCGGATCGGGTAGTAATTCACCCCTCCACTTT. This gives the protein CASSFGSGSNSPLHF.

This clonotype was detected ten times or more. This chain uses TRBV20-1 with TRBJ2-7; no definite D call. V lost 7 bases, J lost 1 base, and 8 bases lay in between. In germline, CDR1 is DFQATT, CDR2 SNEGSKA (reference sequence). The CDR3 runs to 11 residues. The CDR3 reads CSVYQSYEQYF. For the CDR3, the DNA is TGCAGTGTTTATCAGTCCTACGAGCAGTACTTC.

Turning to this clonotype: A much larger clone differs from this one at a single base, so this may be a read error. This CDR3 is CASSLGQGMEKLFF. The CDR3 bases are TGTGCCAGCAGCTTGGGACAGGGGATGGAAAAACTGTTTTTT. This chain uses TRBV7-2 with TRBJ1-4; 10 positions agree with TRBD1. The germline CDR1 and CDR2 sequences are SGHTA and FQGNSA. V dropped 3 bases and J dropped 8; count of bases not matched to a gene: 3. The CDR3 is 14 amino acids. The full variable domain, its missing parts supplied by reference TRBV7-2 and TRBJ1-4, is GAGVSQSPSNKVTEKGKDVELRCDPISGHTALYWYRQSLGQGLEFLIYFQGNSAPDKSGLPSDRFSAERTGGSVSTLTIQRTQQEDSAVYLCASSLGQGMEKLFFGSGTQLSVL.

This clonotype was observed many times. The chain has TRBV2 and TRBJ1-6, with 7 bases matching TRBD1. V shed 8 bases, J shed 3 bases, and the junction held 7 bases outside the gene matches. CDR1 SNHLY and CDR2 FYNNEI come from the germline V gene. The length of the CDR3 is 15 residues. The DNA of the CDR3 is TGTGCCAGCCACGACAGGGCCCTCTATAATTCACCCCTCCACTTT. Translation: CASHDRALYNSPLHF. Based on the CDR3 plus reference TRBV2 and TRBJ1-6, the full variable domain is EPEVTQTPSHQVTQMGQEVILRCVPISNHLYFYWYRQILGQKVEFLVSFYNNEISEKSEIFDDQFSVERPDGSNFTLKIRSTKLEDSAMYFCASHDRALYNSPLHFGNGTRLTVT.

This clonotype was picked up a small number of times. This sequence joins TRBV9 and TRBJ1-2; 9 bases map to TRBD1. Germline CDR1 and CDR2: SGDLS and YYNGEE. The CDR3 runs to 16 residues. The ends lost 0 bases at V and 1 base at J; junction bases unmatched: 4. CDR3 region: CASSVGSGQGNYGYTF. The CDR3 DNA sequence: TGTGCCAGCAGCGTAGGCTCGGGACAGGGTAACTATGGCTACACCTTC. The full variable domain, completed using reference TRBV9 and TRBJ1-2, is DSGVTQTPKHLITATGQRVTLRCSPRSGDLSVYWYQQSLDQGLQFLIQYYNGEERAKGNILERFSAQQFPDLHSELNLSSLELGDSALYFCASSVGSGQGNYGYTFGSGTRLTVV.

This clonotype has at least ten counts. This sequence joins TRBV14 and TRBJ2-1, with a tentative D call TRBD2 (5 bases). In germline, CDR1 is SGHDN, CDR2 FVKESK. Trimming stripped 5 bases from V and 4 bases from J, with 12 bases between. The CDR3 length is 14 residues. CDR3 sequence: CASSTDSWYNEQFF. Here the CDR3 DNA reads TGTGCCAGCAGCACGGACTCCTGGTACAATGAGCAGTTCTTC.

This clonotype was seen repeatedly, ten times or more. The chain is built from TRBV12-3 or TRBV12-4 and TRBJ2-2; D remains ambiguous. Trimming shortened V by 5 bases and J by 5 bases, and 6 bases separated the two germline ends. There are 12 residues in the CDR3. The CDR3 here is CASSPATGELFF. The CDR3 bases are TGTGCCAGCAGTCCTGCGACCGGGGAGCTGTTTTTT.

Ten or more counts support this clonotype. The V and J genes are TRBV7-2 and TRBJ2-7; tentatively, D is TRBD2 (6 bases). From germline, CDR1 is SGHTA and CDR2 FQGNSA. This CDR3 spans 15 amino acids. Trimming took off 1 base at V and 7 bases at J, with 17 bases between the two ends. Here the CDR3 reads CASSLGLGGTGEQYF. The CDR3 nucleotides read TGTGCCAGCAGCTTAGGATTGGGCGGGACTGGGGAGCAGTACTTC.

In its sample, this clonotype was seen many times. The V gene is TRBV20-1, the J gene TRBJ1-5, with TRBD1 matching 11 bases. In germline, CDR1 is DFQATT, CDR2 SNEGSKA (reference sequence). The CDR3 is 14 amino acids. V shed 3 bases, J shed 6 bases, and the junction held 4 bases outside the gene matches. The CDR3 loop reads CSASRTGGGQPQHF. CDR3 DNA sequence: TGCAGTGCTAGCAGGACAGGGGGCGGTCAGCCCCAGCATTTT.

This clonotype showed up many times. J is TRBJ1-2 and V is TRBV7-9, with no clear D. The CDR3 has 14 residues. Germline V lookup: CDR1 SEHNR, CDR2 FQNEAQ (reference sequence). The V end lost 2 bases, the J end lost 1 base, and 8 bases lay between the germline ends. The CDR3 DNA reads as TGTGCCAGCAGCTTAATGGGCAGTAACTATGGCTACACCTTC. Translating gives CASSLMGSNYGYTF.

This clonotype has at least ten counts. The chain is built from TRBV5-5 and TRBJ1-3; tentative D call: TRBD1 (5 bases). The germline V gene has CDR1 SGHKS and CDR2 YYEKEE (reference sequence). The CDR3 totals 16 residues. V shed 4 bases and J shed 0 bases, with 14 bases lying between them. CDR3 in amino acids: CASSPPGGRSGNTIYF. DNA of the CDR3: TGTGCCAGCAGCCCCCCTGGGGGTCGCTCTGGAAACACCATATATTTT.

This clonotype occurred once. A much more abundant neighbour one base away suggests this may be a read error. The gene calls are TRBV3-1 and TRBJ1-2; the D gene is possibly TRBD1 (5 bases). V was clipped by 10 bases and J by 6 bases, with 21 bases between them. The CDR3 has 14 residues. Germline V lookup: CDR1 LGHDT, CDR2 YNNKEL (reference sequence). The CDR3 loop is CANTPGRTRDGYTF. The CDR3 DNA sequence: TGTGCCAACACCCCCGGGAGGACCAGGGATGGCTACACCTTC.

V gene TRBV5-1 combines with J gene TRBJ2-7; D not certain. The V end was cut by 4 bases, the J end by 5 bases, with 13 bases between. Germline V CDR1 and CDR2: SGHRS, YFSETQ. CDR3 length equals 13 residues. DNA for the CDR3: TGCGCCAGCAGCCCCCGTACCAGAAACGAGCAGTACTTC. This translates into CASSPRTRNEQYF.

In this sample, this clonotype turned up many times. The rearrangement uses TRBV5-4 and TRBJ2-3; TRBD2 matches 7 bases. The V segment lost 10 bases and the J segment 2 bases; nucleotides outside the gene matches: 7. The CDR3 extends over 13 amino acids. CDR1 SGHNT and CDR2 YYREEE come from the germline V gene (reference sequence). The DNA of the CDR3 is TGTGCCGGGAGGGCAGGTATCACAGATACGCAGTATTTT. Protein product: CAGRAGITDTQYF.

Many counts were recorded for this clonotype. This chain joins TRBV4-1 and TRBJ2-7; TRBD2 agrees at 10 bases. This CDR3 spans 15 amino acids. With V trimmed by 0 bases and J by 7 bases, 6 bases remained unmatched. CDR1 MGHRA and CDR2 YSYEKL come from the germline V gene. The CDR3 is CASSQEIAGGLEQYF. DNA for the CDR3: TGCGCCAGCAGCCAAGAAATAGCGGGGGGCTTGGAGCAGTACTTC.

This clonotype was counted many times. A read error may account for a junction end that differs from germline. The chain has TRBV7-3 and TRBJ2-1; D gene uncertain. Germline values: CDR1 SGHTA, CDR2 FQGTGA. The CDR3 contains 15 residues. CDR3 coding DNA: TGTGTCAGCAGCCCTCGCCGGGCAGAGAACAATGAGCAGTTCTTC. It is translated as CVSSPRRAENNEQFF.

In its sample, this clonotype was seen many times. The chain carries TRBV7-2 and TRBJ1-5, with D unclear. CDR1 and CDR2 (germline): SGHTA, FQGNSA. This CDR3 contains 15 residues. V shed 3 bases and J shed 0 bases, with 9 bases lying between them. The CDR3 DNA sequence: TGTGCCAGCAGCTTGACGGCTGATAGCAATCAGCCCCAGCATTTT. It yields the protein CASSLTADSNQPQHF. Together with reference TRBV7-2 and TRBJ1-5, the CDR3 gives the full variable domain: GAGVSQSPSNKVTEKGKDVELRCDPISGHTALYWYRQSLGQGLEFLIYFQGNSAPDKSGLPSDRFSAERTGGSVSTLTIQRTQQEDSAVYLCASSLTADSNQPQHFGDGTRLSIL.

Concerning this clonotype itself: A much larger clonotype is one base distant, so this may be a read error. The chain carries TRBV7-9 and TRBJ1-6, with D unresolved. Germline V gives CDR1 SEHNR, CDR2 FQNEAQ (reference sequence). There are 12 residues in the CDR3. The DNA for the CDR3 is TGTGCCAGCAGCTTAGAAGTTCCACCCCACCACTTT. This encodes CASSLEVPPHHF.

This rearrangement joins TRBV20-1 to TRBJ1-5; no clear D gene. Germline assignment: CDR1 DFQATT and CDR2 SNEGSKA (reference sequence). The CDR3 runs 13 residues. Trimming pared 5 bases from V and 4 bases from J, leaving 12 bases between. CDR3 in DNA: TGCAGTGCTGGACCAGCGGGGAATCAGCCCCAGCATTTT. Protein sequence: CSAGPAGNQPQHF.

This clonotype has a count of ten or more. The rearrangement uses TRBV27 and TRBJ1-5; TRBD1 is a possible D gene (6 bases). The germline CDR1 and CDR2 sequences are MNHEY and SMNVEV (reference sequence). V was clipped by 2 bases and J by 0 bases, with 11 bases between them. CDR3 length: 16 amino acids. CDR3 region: CASSLRGANSNQPQHF. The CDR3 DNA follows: TGTGCCAGCAGTTTACGGGGGGCGAATAGCAATCAGCCCCAGCATTTT.

Here the CDR3 DNA reads TGCAGTGCTAGAGATCCGGCGGGAGGGCCAGGAGAGACCCAGTACTTC. Protein product: CSARDPAGGPGETQYF. This rearrangement joins TRBV20-1 to TRBJ2-5; 9 bases are shared with TRBD2. With 0 bases clipped from V and 4 bases from J, the junction kept 9 bases outside the gene matches. There are 16 residues in the CDR3. Germline V gene lookup returns CDR1 DFQATT and CDR2 SNEGSKA (reference sequence).